This is a list of T cell receptor beta chains from one sample in a study of regulatory T cells in long-lasting Graves disease. TCRdb passed the multiplex PCR reads through MiXCR, listing each CDR3 protein once. The table has 500,000 or so distinct CDR3 sequences, more than 15% seen once. The same sample was also studied in work on T cells in Graves' hyperthyroidism and ophthalmopathy.

Material: peripheral blood mononuclear cells (PBMCs), obtained at new diagnosis, from a patient treated with antithyroid drugs. The receptors stem from a woman between 40 and 65 years old with Graves disease. The CDR3 runs from the conserved cysteine through the conserved F or W. Fields, in order: V gene, J gene, clone size, D gene, CDR3 DNA, CDR3 protein. A D gene is named only where the DNA matches it firmly. Size is stated for part of the rows, as once, few or many counts, or as a class when the clone is expanded.

>TRBV28|TRBJ2-3|many|TRBD1
TGTGCCAGCAGTTCCCCACGTTCTGGACAGGGGTATACGCAGTATTTT
CASSSPRSGQGYTQYF
>TRBV5-1|TRBJ1-1|many|-
TGCGCCAGCGGGGAGGAGTTGATTGCTGAAGCTTTCTTT
CASGEELIAEAFF
>TRBV9|TRBJ1-6|few|-
TGTGCCAGCAGACGCGGGCGAGACTATAATTCACCCCTCCACTTT
CASRRGRDYNSPLHF
>TRBV5-1|TRBJ2-7|-|TRBD1
TGCGCCAGCAGCACCGGGACAGGGAGCATCGGTGAGCAGTACTTC
CASSTGTGSIGEQYF
>TRBV12-3/TRBV12-4|TRBJ1-2|few|-
TGTGCCAGCAGACCAGAACAGAGCTATGGCTACACCTTC
CASRPEQSYGYTF
>TRBV19|TRBJ2-3|-|-
TGTGCCAGTAGTATGGACGGTACAGATACGCAGTATTTT
CASSMDGTDTQYF
>TRBV12-3/TRBV12-4|TRBJ2-1|-|-
TGTGCCAGCTGCAGGGGGGTTGCCTACAATGAGCAGTTCTTC
CASCRGVAYNEQFF
>TRBV7-9|TRBJ1-1|many|-
TGTGCCAGCAGCCCTGAACTCGGACAAGCTTTCTTT
CASSPELGQAFF
>TRBV3-1|TRBJ1-2|-|-
TGTGCCAGCAGCCCGGTTGGGAGGGCGGGCGGCTACACCTTC
CASSPVGRAGGYTF
>TRBV3-1|TRBJ1-1|many|-
TGTGCCAGCAGCCAAGTGGGGGAAAGAAATGAAGCTTTCTTT
CASSQVGERNEAFF
>TRBV28|TRBJ1-2|many|TRBD1
TGTGCCAGCAGCCGACAGGGGCCTAACTATGGCTACACCTTC
CASSRQGPNYGYTF
>TRBV10-3|TRBJ1-1|few|TRBD1
TGTGCCATCAGTGGATCCGCGGGACAGGCTTTTTATGGCGAAGCTTTCTTT
CAISGSAGQAFYGEAFF
>TRBV28|TRBJ2-7|many|TRBD1
TGTGCCAGCAGAGGTCCCGGGACAGGGCTATACGAGCAGTACTTC
CASRGPGTGLYEQYF
>TRBV24-1|TRBJ2-7|few|-
TGTGCCACAGCGACGGGGAGCTCCTACGAGCAGTACTTC
CATATGSSYEQYF
>TRBV2|TRBJ2-1|many|-
TGTGCCAGCAGCCTGACTTTGGGAGGTGAGCAGTTCTTC
CASSLTLGGEQFF
>TRBV28|TRBJ1-1|many|TRBD1
TGTGCCAGCAGCCGCGACAGGGCTACCACTGAAGCTTTCTTT
CASSRDRATTEAFF
>TRBV28|TRBJ2-7|many|TRBD1
TGTGCCAGCAGTCGGCGCAGGGGGCTCGAGCAGTACTTC
CASSRRRGLEQYF
>TRBV11-3|TRBJ1-4|many|-
TGTGCCAGCAGCTTAGGAACTTATGAAAAACTGTTTTTT
CASSLGTYEKLFF
>TRBV10-3|TRBJ2-5|many|TRBD1
TGTGCCATTCGTCGGGGACAGGGGATCGAGACCCAGTACTTC
CAIRRGQGIETQYF
>TRBV11-2|TRBJ1-2|many|TRBD1
TGTGCCAGCAGCTCGCCGGGACAGAACAGCTATGGCTACACCTTC
CASSSPGQNSYGYTF
>TRBV3-1|TRBJ1-6|many|-
TGTGCCAGCAGCCCCGACAGGTATACGCCACCCCTCCACTTT
CASSPDRYTPPLHF
>TRBV9|TRBJ1-5|-|-
TGTGCCAGCAGCCCCATGCTGGGGGGGGGTCAGCCCCAGCATTTT
CASSPMLGGGQPQHF
>TRBV7-2|TRBJ2-6|many|-
TGTGCCAACACGAGGAGCTCTGGGGCCAACGTCCTGACTTTC
CANTRSSGANVLTF
>TRBV12-3/TRBV12-4|TRBJ2-5|many|TRBD1
TGTGCCAGCAGTCCCCGGGACAGGCAAAAAGAGACCCAGTACTTC
CASSPRDRQKETQYF
>TRBV20-1|TRBJ2-7|few|TRBD1
TGCAGTGCTACTGCCGGGACAGGGTCCGAGCAGTACTTC
CSATAGTGSEQYF
>TRBV27|TRBJ2-3|-|TRBD2
TGTGCCAGCAGGCGGACTAGCGCTAGCGCAGATACGCAGTATTTT
CASRRTSASADTQYF
>TRBV5-1|TRBJ1-6|once|TRBD1
TGTGCCAGCAACACCAGGGGGCGGAAATCACCCCTCCACTTT
CASNTRGRKSPLHF